Following are 2 T cell receptor delta chains from one sample sequenced in a study of Vδ1+ human thymocytes. Study-wide results and limits: Thymic TRG and TRD repertoires appeared highly polyclonal, with Gaussian CDR3 length distributions.

The template was reverse-transcribed extracted RNA. CDR3 amplicons came from multiplex PCR with pooled V-gene forward and constant-region reverse primers. TCRdb reanalyzed the multiplex PCR reads using CATT. Counted here are under 85,000 delta-chain clones, 30% to 45% occurring once; the ten biggest clones make up roughly 0.25%. The antigens for these receptors are not known. The sequenced sample was Vdelta1+ gamma-delta thymocytes from the thymus. Subset described: FACS-sorted CD3+ TCRalphabeta- TCRVdelta1+ TCRVdelta2- thymocytes. Receptor source: a boy younger than two who had congenital heart surgery.

This clone was counted only a few times. This chain connects TRDV1 to TRDJ1; 10 positions agree with TRDD3. The V segment lost 2 bases and the J segment 10 bases; nucleotides outside the gene matches: 16. Germline V gene lookup returns CDR1 TSWWSYY and CDR2 QGS. This CDR3 is 17 amino acids long. CDR3 residues: CALGEESPKVGDTGLIF. The DNA of the CDR3 is TGTGCTCTTGGGGAAGAAAGTCCTAAAGTGGGGGATACAGGACTCATCTTT.

About this clone itself: Other DNA sequences in the same sample also yield this CDR3. The chain combines TRDV1 with TRDJ2; D not certain. V was trimmed by 0 bases and J by 0 bases, leaving 14 bases between them. This CDR3 is 18 amino acids long. Germline V gene lookup returns CDR1 TSWWSYY and CDR2 QGS. The CDR3 loop reads CALGELESRNALTAQLFF. The CDR3 bases are TGTGCTCTTGGGGAACTCGAATCTAGAAACGCTTTGACAGCACAACTCTTCTTT.